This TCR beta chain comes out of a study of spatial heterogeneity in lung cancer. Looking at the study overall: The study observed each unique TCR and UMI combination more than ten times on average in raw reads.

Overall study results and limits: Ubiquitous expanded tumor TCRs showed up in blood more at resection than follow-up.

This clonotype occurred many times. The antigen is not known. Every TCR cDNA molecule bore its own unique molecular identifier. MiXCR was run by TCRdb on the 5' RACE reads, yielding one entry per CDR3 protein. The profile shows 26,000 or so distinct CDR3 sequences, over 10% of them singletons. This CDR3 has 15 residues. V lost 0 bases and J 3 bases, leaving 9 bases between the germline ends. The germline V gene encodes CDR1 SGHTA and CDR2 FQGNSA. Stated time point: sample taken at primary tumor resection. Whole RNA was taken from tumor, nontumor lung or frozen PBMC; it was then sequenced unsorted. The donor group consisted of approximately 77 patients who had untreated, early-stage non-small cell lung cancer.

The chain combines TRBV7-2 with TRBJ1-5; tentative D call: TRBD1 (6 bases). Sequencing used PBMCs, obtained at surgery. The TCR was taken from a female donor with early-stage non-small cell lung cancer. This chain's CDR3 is CASSLARDNNQPQHF. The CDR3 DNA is TGTGCCAGCAGCTTAGCGCGGGACAACAATCAGCCCCAGCATTTT.